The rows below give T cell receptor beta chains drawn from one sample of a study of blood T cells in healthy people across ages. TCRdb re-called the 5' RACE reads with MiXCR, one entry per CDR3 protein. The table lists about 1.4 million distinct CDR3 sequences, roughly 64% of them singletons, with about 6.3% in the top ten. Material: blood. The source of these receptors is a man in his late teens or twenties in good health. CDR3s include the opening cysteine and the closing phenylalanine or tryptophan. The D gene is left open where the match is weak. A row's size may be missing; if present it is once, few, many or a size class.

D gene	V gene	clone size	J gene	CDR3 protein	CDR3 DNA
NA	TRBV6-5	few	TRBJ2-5	CASSRTTPGVQETQYF	TGTGCCAGCAGCCGCACAACTCCAGGGGTACAAGAGACCCAGTACTTC
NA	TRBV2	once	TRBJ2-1	CASNSESSYNEQFF	TGTGCCAGCAATAGCGAGAGCTCCTACAATGAGCAGTTCTTC
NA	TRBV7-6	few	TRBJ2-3	CASSLNGRTDTQYF	TGTGCCAGCAGCTTAAATGGGCGCACAGATACGCAGTATTTT
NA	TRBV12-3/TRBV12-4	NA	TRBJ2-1	CASSLRVGGYNEQFF	TGTGCCAGCAGTTTGAGGGTAGGGGGTTACAATGAGCAGTTCTTC
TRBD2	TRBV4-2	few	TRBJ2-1	CASSQELGAGVYNEQFF	TGTGCCAGCAGCCAAGAACTAGGAGCGGGGGTCTACAATGAGCAGTTCTTC
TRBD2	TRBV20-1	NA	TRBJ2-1	CSAIVTSGNNEQFF	TGCAGTGCTATAGTAACTAGCGGGAACAATGAGCAGTTCTTC
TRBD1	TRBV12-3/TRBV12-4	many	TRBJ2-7	CASSQIGQGYNEQYF	TGTGCCAGCAGTCAAATCGGACAGGGTTACAACGAGCAGTACTTC
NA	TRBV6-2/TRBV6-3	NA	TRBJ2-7	CASSYVPNEQYF	TGTGCCAGCAGTTACGTTCCCAATGAGCAGTACTTC
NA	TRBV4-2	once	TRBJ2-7	CASSQDLALRYEQYF	TGTGCCAGCAGCCAAGATCTAGCACTGAGATACGAGCAGTACTTC
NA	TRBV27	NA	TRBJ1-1	CASSYRGSKAFF	TGTGCCAGTTCCTATCGAGGCTCCAAAGCTTTCTTT
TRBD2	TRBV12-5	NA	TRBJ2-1	CASVPGGRYNEQFF	TGTGCTAGTGTCCCGGGAGGCCGGTACAATGAGCAGTTCTTC
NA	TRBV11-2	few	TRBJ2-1	CASSLDPTAYNEQFF	TGTGCCAGCAGCTTAGATCCGACGGCCTACAATGAGCAGTTCTTC
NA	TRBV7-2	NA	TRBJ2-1	CASSFEGLDGNEQFF	TGTGCCAGCAGCTTCGAGGGTCTAGATGGGAATGAGCAGTTCTTC
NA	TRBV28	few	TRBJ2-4	CASSFFGREKNIQYF	TGTGCCAGCAGTTTCTTCGGCAGGGAAAAAAACATTCAGTACTTC
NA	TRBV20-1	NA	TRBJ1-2	CSAPPGPDRYGHTF	TGCAGTGCTCCCCCAGGTCCAGACCGTTATGGCCACACCTTC
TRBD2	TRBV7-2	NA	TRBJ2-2	CASSLSAGGNAGELFF	TGTGCCAGCAGCTTATCAGCGGGAGGTAACGCCGGGGAGCTGTTTTTT
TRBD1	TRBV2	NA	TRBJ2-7	CASSDQGETGEQYF	TGTGCCAGCAGTGACCAGGGGGAGACGGGTGAGCAGTACTTC
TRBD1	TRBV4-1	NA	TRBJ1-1	CASSHRQGGNTEAFF	TGCGCCAGCAGCCACCGACAGGGTGGGAACACTGAAGCTTTCTTT
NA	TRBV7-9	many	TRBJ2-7	CASSGPGLEKQYF	TGTGCCAGCAGCGGACCGGGACTCGAGAAGCAGTACTTC
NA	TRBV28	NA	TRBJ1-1	CASSRMNTEAFF	TGTGCCAGCAGCCGTATGAACACTGAAGCTTTCTTT
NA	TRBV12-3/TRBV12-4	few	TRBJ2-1	CASSLSGQVYNEQFF	TGTGCCAGCAGTTTATCGGGACAAGTCTACAATGAGCAGTTCTTC
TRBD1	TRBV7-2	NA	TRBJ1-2	CASSKGTGYGYTF	TGTGCAAGCAGCAAAGGGACAGGTTATGGCTACACCTTC
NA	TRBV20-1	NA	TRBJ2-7	CSARAETTYEQYF	TGCAGTGCTAGGGCAGAGACAACCTACGAGCAGTACTTC
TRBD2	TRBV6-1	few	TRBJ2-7	CASSEERGYNYEQYF	TGTGCCAGCAGTGAAGAGCGGGGGTACAACTACGAGCAGTACTTC
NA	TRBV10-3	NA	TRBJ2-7	CAIRDPGNPYEQYF	TGTGCCATCAGGGACCCGGGGAACCCCTACGAGCAGTACTTC
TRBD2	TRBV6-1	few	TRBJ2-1	CASSEESGRAFDEQFF	TGTGCCAGCAGTGAAGAGAGCGGGAGAGCCTTCGATGAGCAGTTCTTC
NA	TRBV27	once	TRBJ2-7	CASSLISGLGAYEQYF	TGTGCCAGCAGTTTAATCTCAGGGTTAGGAGCCTACGAGCAGTACTTC
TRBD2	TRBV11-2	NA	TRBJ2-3	CASSFMAWTSGGTTDTQYF	TGTGCCAGCAGCTTCATGGCCTGGACTAGCGGGGGGACCACAGATACGCAGTATTTT
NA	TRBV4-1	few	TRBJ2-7	CASKQGNEQYF	TGCGCCAGCAAACAGGGAAACGAGCAGTACTTC
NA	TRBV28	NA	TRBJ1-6	CASTLPTPSGESPLHF	TGTGCCAGCACCCTTCCGACCCCTTCGGGGGAATCACCCCTCCACTTT
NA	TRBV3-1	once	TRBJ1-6	CASSTQGSSYNSPLHF	TGTGCCAGCAGCACCCAGGGGAGCTCCTATAATTCACCCCTCCACTTT
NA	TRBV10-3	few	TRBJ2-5	CAISDRDRRETQYF	TGTGCCATCAGTGACCGCGACAGGAGGGAGACCCAGTACTTC
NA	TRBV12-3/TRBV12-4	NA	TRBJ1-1	CASSLQGQGTEAFF	TGTGCCAGCAGTTTACAGGGGCAGGGCACTGAAGCTTTCTTT
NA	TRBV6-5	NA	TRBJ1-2	CASSYGAGRRYGYTF	TGTGCCAGCAGTTACGGGGCAGGGAGGAGATATGGCTACACCTTC
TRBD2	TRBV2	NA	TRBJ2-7	CASSEGRLAGEQYF	TGTGCCAGCAGTGAAGGACGACTAGCGGGAGAGCAGTACTTC
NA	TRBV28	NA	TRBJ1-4	CASSFNRRSVEKLFF	TGTGCCAGCAGTTTTAATCGAAGAAGTGTCGAAAAACTGTTTTTT
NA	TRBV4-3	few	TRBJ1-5	CASSQDGRSNQPQHF	TGCGCCAGCAGCCAAGATGGCAGGTCCAATCAGCCCCAGCATTTT
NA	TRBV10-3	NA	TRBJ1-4	CAISESPGEGGKLFF	TGTGCCATCAGTGAGTCTCCTGGGGAAGGTGGAAAACTGTTTTTT
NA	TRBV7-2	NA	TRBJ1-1	CASSLVRGPEAFF	TGTGCCAGCAGCTTAGTTCGGGGCCCTGAAGCTTTCTTT
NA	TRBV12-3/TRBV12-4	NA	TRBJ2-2	CASSRHRDTGELFF	TGTGCCAGCAGTCGTCACAGAGACACCGGGGAGCTGTTTTTT
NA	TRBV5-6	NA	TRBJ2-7	CASSFGPEASYNEQYF	TGTGCCAGCAGCTTTGGACCAGAGGCCTCCTACAATGAGCAGTACTTC
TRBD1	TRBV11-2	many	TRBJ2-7	CASSQGQNYEQYF	TGTGCCAGCAGCCAGGGACAGAACTACGAGCAGTACTTC
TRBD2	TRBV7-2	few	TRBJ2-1	CASSSEDLRGNEQFF	TGTGCCAGCAGCTCCGAGGATCTGCGGGGGAATGAGCAGTTCTTC
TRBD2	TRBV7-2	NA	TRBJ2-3	CASSTGLAGRGDTQYF	TGTGCCAGCAGCACCGGACTAGCGGGGAGGGGGGATACGCAGTATTTT
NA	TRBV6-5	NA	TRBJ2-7	CASSSLGGKTYEQYF	TGTGCCAGCAGCTCACTCGGAGGGAAAACTTACGAGCAGTACTTC
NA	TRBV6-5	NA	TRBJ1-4	CASSPMTSTNEKLFF	TGTGCCAGCAGTCCTATGACGTCAACTAATGAAAAACTGTTTTTT
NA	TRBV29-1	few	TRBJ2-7	CSVGGGASYEQYF	TGCAGCGTTGGAGGAGGGGCTAGCTACGAGCAGTACTTC
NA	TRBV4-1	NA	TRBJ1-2	CASSQVGQVPSRGYTF	TGCGCCAGCAGCCAAGTGGGCCAGGTTCCCTCTCGGGGCTACACCTTC
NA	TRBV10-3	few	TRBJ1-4	CAIRDARAEKLFF	TGTGCCATCAGGGACGCTAGGGCTGAAAAACTGTTTTTT
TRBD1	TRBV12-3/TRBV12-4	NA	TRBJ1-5	CASSGDRVDQPQHF	TGTGCCAGCAGTGGGGACAGGGTGGATCAGCCCCAGCATTTT
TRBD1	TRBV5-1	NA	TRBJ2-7	CASSLGTGAPLSYEQYF	TGCGCCAGCAGCTTGGGGACAGGGGCACCCCTTTCCTACGAGCAGTACTTC
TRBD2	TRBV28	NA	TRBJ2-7	CASSLSSGGAMDEQYF	TGTGCCAGCAGCCTCTCTAGCGGGGGGGCTATGGACGAGCAGTACTTC
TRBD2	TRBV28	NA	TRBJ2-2	CASSLELAAALGELFF	TGTGCCAGCAGTTTAGAGCTAGCGGCGGCTCTAGGGGAGCTGTTTTTT
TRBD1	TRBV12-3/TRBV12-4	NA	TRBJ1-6	CASSFGQGSSPLHF	TGTGCCAGCAGTTTTGGACAGGGGAGCTCACCCCTCCACTTT
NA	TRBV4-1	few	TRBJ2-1	CASKSRGVGEQFF	TGCGCCAGCAAATCCCGGGGTGTAGGTGAGCAGTTCTTC